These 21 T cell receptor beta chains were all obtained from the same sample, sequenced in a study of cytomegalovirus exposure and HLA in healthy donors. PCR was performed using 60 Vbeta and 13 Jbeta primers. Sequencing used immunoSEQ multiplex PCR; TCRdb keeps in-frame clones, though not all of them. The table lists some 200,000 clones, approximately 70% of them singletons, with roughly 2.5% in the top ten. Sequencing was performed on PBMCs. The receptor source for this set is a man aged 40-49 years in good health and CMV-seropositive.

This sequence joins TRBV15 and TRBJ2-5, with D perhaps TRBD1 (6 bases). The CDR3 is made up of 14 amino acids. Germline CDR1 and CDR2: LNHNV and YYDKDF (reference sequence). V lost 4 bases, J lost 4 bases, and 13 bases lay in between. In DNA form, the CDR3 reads TGTGCCACCAGCATAAACAGGGACCGAGAGACCCAGTACTTC. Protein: CATSINRDRETQYF. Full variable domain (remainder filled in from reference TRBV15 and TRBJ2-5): DAMVIQNPRYQVTQFGKPVTLSCSQTLNHNVMYWYQQKSSQAPKLLFHYYDKDFNNEADTPDNFQSRRPNTSFCFLDIRSPGLGDTAMYLCATSINRDRETQYFGPGTRLLVL.

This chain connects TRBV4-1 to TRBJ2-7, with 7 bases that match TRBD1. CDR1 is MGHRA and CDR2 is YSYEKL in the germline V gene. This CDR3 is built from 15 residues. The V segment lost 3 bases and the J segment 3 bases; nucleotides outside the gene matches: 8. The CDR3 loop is CASSHSRGSGYEQYF. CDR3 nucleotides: TGCGCCAGCAGCCACAGCAGGGGGTCAGGCTACGAGCAGTACTTC.

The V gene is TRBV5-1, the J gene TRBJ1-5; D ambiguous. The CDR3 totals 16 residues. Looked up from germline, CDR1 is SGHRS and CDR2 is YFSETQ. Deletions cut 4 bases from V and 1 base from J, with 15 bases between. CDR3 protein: CASSILGLGSNQPQHF. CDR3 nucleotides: TGCGCCAGCAGCATCCTAGGACTAGGGAGCAATCAGCCCCAGCATTTT.

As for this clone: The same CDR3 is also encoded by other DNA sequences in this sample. The CDR3 sequence is CASSLDGSNQPQHF. CDR3 nucleotides: TGCGCCAGCAGCTTAGACGGGAGCAATCAGCCCCAGCATTTT. The rearrangement joins TRBV5-1 to TRBJ1-5; D uncertain. Trimming removed 2 bases at V and 1 base at J, with 7 bases between. Germline V CDR1 and CDR2: SGHRS, YFSETQ. The CDR3 runs 14 residues.

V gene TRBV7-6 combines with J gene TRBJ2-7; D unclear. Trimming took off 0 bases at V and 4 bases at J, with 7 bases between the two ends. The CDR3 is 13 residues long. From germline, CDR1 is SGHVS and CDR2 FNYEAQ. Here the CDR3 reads CASSLARGYEQYF. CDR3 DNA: TGTGCCAGCAGCTTAGCGCGTGGTTACGAGCAGTACTTC.

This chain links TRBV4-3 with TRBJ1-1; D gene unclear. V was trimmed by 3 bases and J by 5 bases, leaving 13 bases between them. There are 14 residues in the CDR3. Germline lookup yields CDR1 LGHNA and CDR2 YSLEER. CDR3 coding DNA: TGCGCCAGCAGCCATGGGCGAGTAAATACTGAAGCTTTCTTT. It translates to CASSHGRVNTEAFF.

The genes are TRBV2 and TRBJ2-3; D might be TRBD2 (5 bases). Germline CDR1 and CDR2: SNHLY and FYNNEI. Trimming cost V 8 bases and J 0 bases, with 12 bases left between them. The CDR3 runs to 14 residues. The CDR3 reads CASPRRVSTDTQYF. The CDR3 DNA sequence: TGTGCCAGCCCGAGGCGGGTCAGCACAGATACGCAGTATTTT.

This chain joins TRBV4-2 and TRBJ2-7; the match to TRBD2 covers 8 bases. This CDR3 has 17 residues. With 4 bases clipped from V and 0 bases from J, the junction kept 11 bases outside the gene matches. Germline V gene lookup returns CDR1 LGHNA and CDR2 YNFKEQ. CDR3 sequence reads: CASSPRTGGRSSYEQYF. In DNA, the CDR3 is TGTGCCAGCAGCCCGCGCACGGGGGGGAGGAGCTCCTACGAGCAGTACTTC.

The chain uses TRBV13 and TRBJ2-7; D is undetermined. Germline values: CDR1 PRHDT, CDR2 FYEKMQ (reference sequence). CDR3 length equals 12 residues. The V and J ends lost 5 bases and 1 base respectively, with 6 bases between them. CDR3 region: CASSVRSYEQYF. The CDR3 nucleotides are TGTGCCAGCAGCGTGAGATCCTACGAGCAGTACTTC.

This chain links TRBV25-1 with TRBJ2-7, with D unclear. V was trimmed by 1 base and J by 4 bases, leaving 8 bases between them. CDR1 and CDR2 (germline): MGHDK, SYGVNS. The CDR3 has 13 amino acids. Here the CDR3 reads CASSEWADYEQYF. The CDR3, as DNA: TGTGCCAGCAGTGAATGGGCAGATTACGAGCAGTACTTC.

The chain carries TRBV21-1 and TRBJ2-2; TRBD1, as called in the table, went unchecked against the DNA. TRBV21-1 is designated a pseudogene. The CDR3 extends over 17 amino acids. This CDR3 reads CASTLRRDRGITGELFF. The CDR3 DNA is TGTGCCAGCACTCTGAGACGTGACAGGGGGATCACCGGGGAGCTGTTTTTT.

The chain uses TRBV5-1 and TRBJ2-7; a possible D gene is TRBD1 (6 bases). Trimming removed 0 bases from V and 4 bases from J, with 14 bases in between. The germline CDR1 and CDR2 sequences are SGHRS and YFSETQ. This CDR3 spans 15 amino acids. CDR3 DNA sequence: TGCGCCAGCAGCTTGGAGCAGGGGACCAGATACGAGCAGTACTTC. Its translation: CASSLEQGTRYEQYF.

The chain's CDR3 is CASSLISGEGDTQYF. For the CDR3, the DNA is TGTGCCAGCAGCTTAATCTCAGGGGAGGGAGATACGCAGTATTTT. J is TRBJ2-3 and V is TRBV5-4; possible D gene TRBD2, 7 bases. V was trimmed by 2 bases and J by 5 bases, leaving 15 bases between them. The CDR3 runs to 15 residues. Germline V lookup: CDR1 SGHNT, CDR2 YYREEE (reference sequence).

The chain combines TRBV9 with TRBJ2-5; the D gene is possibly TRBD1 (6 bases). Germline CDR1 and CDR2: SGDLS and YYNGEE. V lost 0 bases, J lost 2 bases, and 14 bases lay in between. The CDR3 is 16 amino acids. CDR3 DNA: TGTGCCAGCAGCGTAGATTTGGGGGCGCATCAAGAGACCCAGTACTTC. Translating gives CASSVDLGAHQETQYF.

The CDR3 is CASSSGLAYEQYF. The CDR3 DNA follows: TGTGCCAGCAGCTCGGGACTAGCGTACGAGCAGTACTTC. The chain links TRBV7-9 to TRBJ2-7, with TRBD2 matching 10 bases. This CDR3 has 13 residues. Germline V CDR1 and CDR2: SEHNR, FQNEAQ (reference sequence). After removal of 4 bases from V and 4 bases from J, the junction contained 1 base not matched to a gene.

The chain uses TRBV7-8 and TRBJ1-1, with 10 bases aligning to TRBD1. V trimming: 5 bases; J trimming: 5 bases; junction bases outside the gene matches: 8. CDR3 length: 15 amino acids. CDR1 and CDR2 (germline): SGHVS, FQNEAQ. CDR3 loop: CASSMTGGKGTEAFF. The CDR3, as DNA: TGTGCCAGCAGCATGACAGGGGGCAAGGGGACTGAAGCTTTCTTT. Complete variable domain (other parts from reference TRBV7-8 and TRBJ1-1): GAGVSQSPRYKVAKRGQDVALRCDPISGHVSLFWYQQALGQGPEFLTYFQNEAQLDKSGLPSDRFFAERPEGSVSTLKIQRTQQEDSAVYLCASSMTGGKGTEAFFGQGTRLTVV.

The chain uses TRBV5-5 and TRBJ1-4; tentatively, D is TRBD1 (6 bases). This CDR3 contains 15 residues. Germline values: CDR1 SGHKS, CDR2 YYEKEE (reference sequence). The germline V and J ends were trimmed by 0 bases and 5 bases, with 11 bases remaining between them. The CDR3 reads CASSLGGGMNEKLFF. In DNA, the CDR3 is TGTGCCAGCAGCTTGGGGGGGGGCATGAATGAAAAACTGTTTTTT.

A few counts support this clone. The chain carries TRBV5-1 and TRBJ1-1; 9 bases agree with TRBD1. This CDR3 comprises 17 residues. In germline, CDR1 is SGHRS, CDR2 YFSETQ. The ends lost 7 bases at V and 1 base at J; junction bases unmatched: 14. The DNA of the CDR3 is TGCGCCAGCCGACTTACAACAGGGGGCGCGGGGAACACTGAAGCTTTCTTT. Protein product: CASRLTTGGAGNTEAFF.

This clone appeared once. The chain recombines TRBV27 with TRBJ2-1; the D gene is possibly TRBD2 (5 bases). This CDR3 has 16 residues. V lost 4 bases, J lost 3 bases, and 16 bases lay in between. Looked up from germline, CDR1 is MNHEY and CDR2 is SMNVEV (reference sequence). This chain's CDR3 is CASSSEYQRSYNEQFF. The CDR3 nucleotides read TGTGCCAGCAGTTCCGAGTATCAGCGGAGCTACAATGAGCAGTTCTTC.

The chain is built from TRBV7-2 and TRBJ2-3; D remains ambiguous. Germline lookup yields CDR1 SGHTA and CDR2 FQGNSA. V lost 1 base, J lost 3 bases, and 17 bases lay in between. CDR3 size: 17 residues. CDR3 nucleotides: TGTGCCAGCAGCTTAGAGGCAAGCCCTATCAGGACAGATACGCAGTATTTT. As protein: CASSLEASPIRTDTQYF.

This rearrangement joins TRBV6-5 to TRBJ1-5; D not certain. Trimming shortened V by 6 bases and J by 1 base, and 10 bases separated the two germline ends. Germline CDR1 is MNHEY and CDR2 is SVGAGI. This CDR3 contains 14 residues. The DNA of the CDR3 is TGTGCCAGCAGGGCGGGAGCGAGCAATCAGCCCCAGCATTTT. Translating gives CASRAGASNQPQHF.